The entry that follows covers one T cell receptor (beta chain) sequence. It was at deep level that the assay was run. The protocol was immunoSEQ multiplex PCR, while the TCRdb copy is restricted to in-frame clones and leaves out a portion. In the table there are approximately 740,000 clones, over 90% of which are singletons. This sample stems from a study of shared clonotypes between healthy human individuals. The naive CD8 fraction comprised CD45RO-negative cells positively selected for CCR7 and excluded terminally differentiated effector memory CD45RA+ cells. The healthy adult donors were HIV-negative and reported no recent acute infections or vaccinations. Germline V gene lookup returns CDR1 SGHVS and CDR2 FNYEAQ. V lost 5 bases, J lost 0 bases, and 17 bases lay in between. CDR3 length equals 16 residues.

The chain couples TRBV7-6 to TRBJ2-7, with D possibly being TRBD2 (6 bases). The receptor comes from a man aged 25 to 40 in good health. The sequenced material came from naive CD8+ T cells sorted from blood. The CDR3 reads CASSTETGLHSYEQYF. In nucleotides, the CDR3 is TGTGCCAGCAGCACGGAGACCGGACTACACTCCTACGAGCAGTACTTC.